This T cell receptor beta chain was obtained from a study of blood T cell repertoires in COVID-19. For the study at large: Samples came from the United States, Italy and Spain, spanning acute and convalescent COVID-19. T cells, B-cell-depleted T cells, or PBMCs supplied cDNA or gDNA.

This clone was picked up one time. Per the original methods: Amplification of reference gene primers provided the estimated nucleated cell counts. Assay used: immunoSEQ multiplex PCR; TCRdb lists only in-frame clones, some missing. The DNA was the basis for D and trimming; V, J and clone size are from that table. This table holds tens of thousands of clones, 70% to 85% found once. The sample taken for sequencing was peripheral blood. This TCR was recovered from a woman between 50 and 59 years old with acute or convalescent COVID-19.

The CDR3 reads CASSPPGQGQEKLFF. The CDR3, as DNA: TGTGCCAGCTCACCACCGGGACAGGGGCAGGAAAAACTGTTTTTT. The rearrangement links TRBV18 to TRBJ1-4; 10 nucleotides match TRBD1. This CDR3 comprises 15 residues. Losses at the gene ends were 0 bases for V and 8 bases for J; bases not matched to a gene: 3. The germline V gene has CDR1 KGHSH and CDR2 LQKENI.